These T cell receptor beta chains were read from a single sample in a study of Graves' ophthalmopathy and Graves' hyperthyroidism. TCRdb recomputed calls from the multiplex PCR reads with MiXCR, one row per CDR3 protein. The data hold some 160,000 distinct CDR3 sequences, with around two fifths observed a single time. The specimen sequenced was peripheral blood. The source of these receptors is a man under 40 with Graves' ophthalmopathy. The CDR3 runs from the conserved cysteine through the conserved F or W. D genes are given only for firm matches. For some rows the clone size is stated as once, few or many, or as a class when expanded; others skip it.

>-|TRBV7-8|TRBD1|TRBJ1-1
CASSLARTGNTEAFF
TGTGCCAGCAGCTTAGCCAGGACAGGGAACACTGAAGCTTTCTTT
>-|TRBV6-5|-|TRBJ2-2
CASSYSTQYDGELFF
TGTGCCAGCAGTTACTCGACCCAGTACGACGGGGAGCTGTTTTTT
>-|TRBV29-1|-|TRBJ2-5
CSASGTRKETQYF
TGCAGCGCCTCCGGGACAAGAAAAGAGACCCAGTACTTC
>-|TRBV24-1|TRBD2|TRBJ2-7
CATASGESYEQYF
TGTGCCACCGCCAGCGGGGAATCCTACGAGCAGTACTTC
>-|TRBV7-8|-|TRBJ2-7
CASSLYERSYEQYF
TGTGCCAGCAGCTTATACGAGAGGTCCTACGAGCAGTACTTC
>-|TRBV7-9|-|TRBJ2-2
CASSYTEVGTGELFF
TGTGCCAGCAGCTACACAGAGGTCGGGACCGGGGAGCTGTTTTTT
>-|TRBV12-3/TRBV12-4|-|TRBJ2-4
CASSLGQIKNIQYF
TGTGCCAGCAGTTTAGGGCAGATCAAAAACATTCAGTACTTC
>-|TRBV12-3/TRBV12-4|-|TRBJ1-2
CANPPLDTNYGYTF
TGTGCCAACCCACCACTGGACACGAACTATGGCTACACCTTC
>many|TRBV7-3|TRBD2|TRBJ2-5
CASSFTTPGLAGGHQETQYF
TGTGCCAGCAGCTTCACCACCCCCGGACTAGCGGGAGGACACCAAGAGACCCAGTACTTC
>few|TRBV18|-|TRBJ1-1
CASSPRRADPSMNTEAFF
TGTGCCAGCTCACCCCGTAGGGCCGACCCCTCCATGAACACTGAAGCTTTCTTT
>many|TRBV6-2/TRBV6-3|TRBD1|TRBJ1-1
CASSDWGQGHNTEAFF
TGTGCCAGCAGTGACTGGGGACAGGGCCATAACACTGAAGCTTTCTTT
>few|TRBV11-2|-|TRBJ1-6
CASSANSPLHF
TGTGCCAGCAGCGCGAATTCACCCCTCCACTTT
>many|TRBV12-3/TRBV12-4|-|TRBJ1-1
CASSSRNTEAFF
TGTGCCAGCAGTTCTAGGAACACTGAAGCTTTCTTT
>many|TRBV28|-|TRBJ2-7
CASSLTQTPYEQYF
TGTGCCAGCAGTTTGACTCAGACACCCTACGAGCAGTACTTC
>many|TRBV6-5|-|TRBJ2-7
CASSYEAGPDEQYF
TGTGCCAGCAGTTACGAAGCAGGCCCGGACGAGCAGTACTTC
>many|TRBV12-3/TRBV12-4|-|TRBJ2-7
CASSFAGEQYF
TGTGCCAGCAGTTTCGCCGGGGAGCAGTACTTC
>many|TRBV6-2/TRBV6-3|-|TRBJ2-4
CASSYSTAPRPYF
TGTGCCAGCAGTTACTCGACAGCCCCGCGGCCGTACTTC
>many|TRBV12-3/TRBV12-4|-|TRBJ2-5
CASSFGQPQETQYF
TGTGCCAGCAGTTTCGGACAGCCCCAAGAGACCCAGTACTTC
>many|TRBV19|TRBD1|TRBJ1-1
CASSPQGGAYTEAFF
TGTGCCAGTAGTCCACAAGGGGGCGCTTACACTGAAGCTTTCTTT
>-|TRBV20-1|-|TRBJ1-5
CSARGPWSNQPQHF
TGCAGTGCTAGAGGACCGTGGAGCAATCAGCCCCAGCATTTT
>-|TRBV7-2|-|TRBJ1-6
CASNPTSAVTGSPLHF
TGTGCCAGCAATCCTACTTCAGCGGTTACGGGTTCACCCCTCCACTTT